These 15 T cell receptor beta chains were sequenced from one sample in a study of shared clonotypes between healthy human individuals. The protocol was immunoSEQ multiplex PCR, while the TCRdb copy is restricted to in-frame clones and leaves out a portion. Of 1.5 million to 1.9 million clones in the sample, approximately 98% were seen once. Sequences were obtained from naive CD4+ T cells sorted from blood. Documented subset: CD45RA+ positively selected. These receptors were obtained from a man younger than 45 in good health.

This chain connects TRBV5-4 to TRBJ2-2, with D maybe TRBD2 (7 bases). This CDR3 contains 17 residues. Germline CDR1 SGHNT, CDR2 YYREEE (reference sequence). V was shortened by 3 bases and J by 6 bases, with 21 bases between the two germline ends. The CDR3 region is CASSSGLNRVSSGELFF. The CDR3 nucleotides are TGTGCCAGCAGCTCGGGACTAAACAGGGTGAGCTCCGGGGAGCTGTTTTTT.

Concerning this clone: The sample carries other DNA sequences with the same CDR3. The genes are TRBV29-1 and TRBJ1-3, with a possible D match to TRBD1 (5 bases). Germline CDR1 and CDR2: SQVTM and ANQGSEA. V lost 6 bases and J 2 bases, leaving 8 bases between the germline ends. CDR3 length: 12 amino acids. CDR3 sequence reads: CSVAGPGNTIYF. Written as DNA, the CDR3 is TGCAGCGTGGCAGGGCCTGGAAACACCATATATTTT.

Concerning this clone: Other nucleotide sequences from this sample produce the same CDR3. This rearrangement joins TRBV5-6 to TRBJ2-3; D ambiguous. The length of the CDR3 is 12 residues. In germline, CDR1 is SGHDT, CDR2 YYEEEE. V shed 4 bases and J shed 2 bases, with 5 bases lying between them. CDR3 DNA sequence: TGTGCCAGCAGCCTGTTCACAGATACGCAGTATTTT. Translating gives CASSLFTDTQYF.

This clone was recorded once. This CDR3 is CASLVYEQYF. For the CDR3, the DNA is TGTGCCAGCCTCGTCTACGAGCAGTACTTC. The V gene is TRBV21-1, the J gene TRBJ2-7; TRBD2, as called in the table, went unchecked against the DNA. TRBV21-1 is described as a pseudogene. The CDR3 runs 10 residues.

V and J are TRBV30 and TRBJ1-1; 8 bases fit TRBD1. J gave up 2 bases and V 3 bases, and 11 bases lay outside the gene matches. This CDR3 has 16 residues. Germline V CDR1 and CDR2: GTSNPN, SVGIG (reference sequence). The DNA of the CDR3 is TGTGCCTGGAGCCGAAGACTGGGGACAGGCAACACTGAAGCTTTCTTT. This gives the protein CAWSRRLGTGNTEAFF.

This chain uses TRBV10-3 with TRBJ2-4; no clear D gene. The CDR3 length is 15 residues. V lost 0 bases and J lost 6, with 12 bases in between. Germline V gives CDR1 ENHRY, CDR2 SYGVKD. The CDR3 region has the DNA TGTGCCATCAGTGAGTCTAACAACGGCTTAAACATTCAGTACTTC. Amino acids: CAISESNNGLNIQYF.

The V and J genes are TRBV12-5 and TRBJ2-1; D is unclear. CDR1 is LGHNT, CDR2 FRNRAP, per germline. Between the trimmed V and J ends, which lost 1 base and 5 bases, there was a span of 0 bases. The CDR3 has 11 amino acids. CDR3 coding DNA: TGTGCTAGTGGTTTGGACAATGAGCAGTTCTTC. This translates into CASGLDNEQFF.

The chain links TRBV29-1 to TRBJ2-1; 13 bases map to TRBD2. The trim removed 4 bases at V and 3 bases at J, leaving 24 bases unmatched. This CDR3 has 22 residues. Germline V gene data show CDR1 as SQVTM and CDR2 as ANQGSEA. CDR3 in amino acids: CSVVVGTLWTSGRGGVYNEQFF. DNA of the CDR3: TGCAGCGTTGTTGTGGGTACTTTATGGACTAGCGGGAGAGGCGGTGTCTACAATGAGCAGTTCTTC.

This CDR3 reads CASSSGRVNQPQHF. CDR3 bases: TGTGCCAGCAGCTCCGGACGGGTCAATCAGCCCCAGCATTTT. This sequence joins TRBV7-2 and TRBJ1-5; D uncertain. V shed 4 bases and J shed 3 bases, with 10 bases lying between them. CDR1 and CDR2 (germline): SGHTA, FQGNSA. This CDR3 spans 14 amino acids.

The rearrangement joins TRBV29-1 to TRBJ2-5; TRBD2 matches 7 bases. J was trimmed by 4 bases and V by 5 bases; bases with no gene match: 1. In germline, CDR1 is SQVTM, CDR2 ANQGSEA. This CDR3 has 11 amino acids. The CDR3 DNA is TGCAGCGTTATAGCGGGAGAGACCCAGTACTTC. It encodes CSVIAGETQYF.

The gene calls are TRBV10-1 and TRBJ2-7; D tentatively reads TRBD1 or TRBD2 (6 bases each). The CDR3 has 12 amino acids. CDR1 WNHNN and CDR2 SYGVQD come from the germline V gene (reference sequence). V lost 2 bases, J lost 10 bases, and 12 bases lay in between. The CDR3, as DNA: TGCGCCAGCAGTGAGGTGGGGGGCGAACAGTACTTC. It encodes CASSEVGGEQYF.

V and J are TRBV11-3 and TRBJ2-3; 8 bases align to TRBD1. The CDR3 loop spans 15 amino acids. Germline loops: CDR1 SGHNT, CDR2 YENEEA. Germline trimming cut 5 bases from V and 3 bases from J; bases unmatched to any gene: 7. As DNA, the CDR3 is TGTGCCAGCAGCCCTAGACAGGGGCCAACAGATACGCAGTATTTT. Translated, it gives CASSPRQGPTDTQYF.

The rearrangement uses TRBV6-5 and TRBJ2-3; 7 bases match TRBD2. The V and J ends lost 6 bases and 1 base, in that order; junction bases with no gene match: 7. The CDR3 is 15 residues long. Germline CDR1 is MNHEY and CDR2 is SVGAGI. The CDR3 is CASSLLASRTDTQYF. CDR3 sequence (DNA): TGTGCCAGCAGCCTACTAGCGAGTCGCACAGATACGCAGTATTTT.

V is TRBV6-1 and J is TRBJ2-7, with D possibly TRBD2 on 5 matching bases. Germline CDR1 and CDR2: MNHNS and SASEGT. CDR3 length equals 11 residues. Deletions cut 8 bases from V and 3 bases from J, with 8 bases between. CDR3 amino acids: CASGRDYEQYF. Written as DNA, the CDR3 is TGTGCCAGCGGGAGAGACTACGAGCAGTACTTC.

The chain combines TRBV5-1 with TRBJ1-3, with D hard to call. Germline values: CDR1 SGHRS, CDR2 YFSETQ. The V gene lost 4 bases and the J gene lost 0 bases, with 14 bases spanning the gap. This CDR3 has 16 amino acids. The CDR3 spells CASSQTFRTSGNTIYF. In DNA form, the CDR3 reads TGCGCCAGCAGCCAGACCTTTAGAACCTCTGGAAACACCATATATTTT.